The 21 T cell receptor beta chains in this list originate from one sample, sequenced in a study of shared clonotypes between healthy human individuals. Clones were sequenced by immunoSEQ multiplex PCR, and TCRdb holds only the in-frame ones, with some missing. The profile shows approximately 350,000 clones, about 97% of them singletons. Sequenced: memory CD8+ T cells sorted from blood. Subset indicated: CD45RO+ cells pooled with CCR7-negative TemRA cells. The receptors here all came from a man aged 30 to 45 in good health.

This clone was seen just once. The J gene is TRBJ1-5, the V gene TRBV6-1; the D is unclear. The germline CDR1 and CDR2 sequences are MNHNS and SASEGT. Trimming stripped 5 bases from V and 7 bases from J, with 18 bases between. The CDR3 covers 15 residues. The CDR3 sequence is CASSRNLNEGQPQHF. The CDR3 DNA sequence: TGTGCCAGCAGTCGAAATCTCAACGAAGGGCAGCCCCAGCATTTT.

The chain joins TRBV28 to TRBJ2-1; TRBD2 agrees at 11 bases. Germline V lookup: CDR1 MDHEN, CDR2 SYDVKM. The junction had 4 bases not matched to a gene; V was cut back by 5 bases and J by 4 bases. CDR3 size: 15 residues. The CDR3 sequence is CASSTGTSGYNEQFF. The CDR3, as DNA: TGTGCCAGCAGTACCGGGACTAGCGGATACAATGAGCAGTTCTTC.

V usage is TRBV5-1 and J usage is TRBJ1-1, with D possibly being TRBD1 (5 bases). CDR1 SGHRS and CDR2 YFSETQ come from the germline V gene. Between the trimmed V and J ends, which lost 4 bases and 0 bases, there was a span of 13 bases. The CDR3 is 15 residues long. The CDR3 DNA is TGCGCCAGCAGCAGTTCCGGGGGAATGAACACTGAAGCTTTCTTT. Translated: CASSSSGGMNTEAFF.

This CDR3 is CASSSASGRDGYTF. The CDR3 coding sequence is TGTGCCAGCAGCTCGGCGTCGGGCAGGGATGGCTACACCTTC. V usage is TRBV13 and J usage is TRBJ1-2; a possible D gene is TRBD1 (5 bases). The CDR3 sequence is 14 residues long. Trimming removed 4 bases at V and 6 bases at J, with 15 bases between. CDR1 is PRHDT and CDR2 is FYEKMQ in the germline V gene (reference sequence).

The chain uses TRBV9 and TRBJ1-1, with TRBD1 as a possible D gene (6 bases). The germline V gene encodes CDR1 SGDLS and CDR2 YYNGEE. CDR3 size: 14 residues. V dropped 4 bases and J dropped 7 bases, with 17 bases sitting between them. CDR3 sequence reads: CASSPLTGSDEAFF. The CDR3 DNA sequence: TGTGCCAGCAGCCCACTCACAGGGTCCGATGAAGCTTTCTTT.

The V gene is TRBV14, the J gene TRBJ1-3; 8 bases map to TRBD1. Trimming took 5 bases from V and 5 from J; bases not matched to a gene: 5. Germline lookup yields CDR1 SGHDN and CDR2 FVKESK. The CDR3 runs 14 residues. In nucleotides, the CDR3 is TGTGCCAGCAGCTCCGGGACAGGCCGAAACACCATATATTTT. Translation: CASSSGTGRNTIYF.

This rearrangement joins TRBV28 to TRBJ2-3; TRBD1 matches at 9 bases. Germline V gene lookup returns CDR1 MDHEN and CDR2 SYDVKM. This CDR3 comprises 17 residues. Trimming cost V 6 bases and J 1 base; bases outside gene matches: 11. The CDR3 is CASSRPGTGFGTDTQYF. The CDR3 DNA reads as TGTGCCAGCAGCCGTCCCGGGACAGGGTTCGGCACAGATACGCAGTATTTT.

The chain carries TRBV10-2 and TRBJ2-7; D might be TRBD1 or TRBD2, each matching 5 bases. In germline, CDR1 is WSHSY, CDR2 SAAADI. V lost 2 bases, J lost 10 bases, and 9 bases lay in between. The CDR3 is 11 amino acids. CDR3 sequence: CASSEMRGQYF. CDR3 nucleotides: TGCGCCAGCAGTGAGATGAGGGGTCAGTACTTC.

V is TRBV28 and J is TRBJ2-1; 7 bases agree with TRBD1. CDR1 MDHEN and CDR2 SYDVKM come from the germline V gene. CDR3 length equals 15 residues. The V and J ends lost 8 bases and 4 bases, in that order; junction bases with no gene match: 11. CDR3 residues: CASHTRGGPYNEQFF. The DNA of the CDR3 is TGTGCCAGCCACACGAGAGGGGGCCCATACAATGAGCAGTTCTTC.

The chain employs TRBV5-1 and TRBJ2-5; 7 nucleotides agree with TRBD2. Germline CDR1 and CDR2: SGHRS and YFSETQ. J was trimmed by 4 bases and V by 3 bases; bases with no gene match: 12. The CDR3 spans 16 residues. The CDR3 DNA sequence: TGCGCCAGCAGCTCCTCTAGCGGAACCATGGCAGAGACCCAGTACTTC. Protein product: CASSSSSGTMAETQYF. The full variable domain, its missing parts supplied by reference TRBV5-1 and TRBJ2-5, is KAGVTQTPRYLIKTRGQQVTLSCSPISGHRSVSWYQQTPGQGLQFLFEYFSETQRNKGNFPGRFSGRQFSNSRSEMNVSTLELGDSALYLCASSSSSGTMAETQYFGPGTRLLVL.

The rearrangement joins TRBV6-5 to TRBJ2-1, with 8 positions matching TRBD1. The CDR3 covers 15 residues. The V segment lost 5 bases and the J segment 9 bases; nucleotides outside the gene matches: 12. CDR1 is MNHEY, CDR2 SVGAGI, per germline. The CDR3 region is CASSTKKHRGSEQFF. The CDR3 coding sequence is TGTGCCAGCAGTACAAAGAAACACAGGGGGAGTGAGCAGTTCTTC.

The sample holds one count of this clone. The J gene is TRBJ2-7, the V gene TRBV7-9; 16 bases are shared with TRBD2. CDR1 and CDR2 from the germline V gene are SEHNR and FQNEAQ (reference sequence). The CDR3 is made up of 17 amino acids. V dropped 4 bases and J dropped 1; count of bases not matched to a gene: 4. CDR3 DNA sequence: TGTGCCAGCAGCTCGGGACTAGCGGGAGGGCCGTCCTACGAGCAGTACTTC. Translation gives CASSSGLAGGPSYEQYF.

V is TRBV19 and J is TRBJ2-7; no clear D. V shed 1 base and J shed 6 bases, with 7 bases lying between them. Germline CDR1 is LNHDA and CDR2 is SQIVND (reference sequence). The CDR3 covers 12 residues. DNA of the CDR3: TGTGCCAGTAGTATAGGAGCTAGCGAGCAGTACTTC. Residues: CASSIGASEQYF.

This clone was detected only once. The chain combines TRBV7-9 with TRBJ2-7; D ambiguous. The CDR3 loop spans 12 amino acids. Looked up from germline, CDR1 is SEHNR and CDR2 is FQNEAQ (reference sequence). V lost 6 bases and J 5 bases, leaving 11 bases between the germline ends. In nucleotides, the CDR3 is TGTGCCAGCAGTTCCGGCGTCCACGAGCAGTACTTC. Its translation: CASSSGVHEQYF.

The chain links TRBV5-1 to TRBJ1-2, with TRBD1 matching 7 bases. This CDR3 region has 13 residues. The germline V gene has CDR1 SGHRS and CDR2 YFSETQ. The trim removed 2 bases at V and 3 bases at J, leaving 1 base unmatched. The CDR3 here is CASSLDRDYGYTF. In nucleotides, the CDR3 is TGCGCCAGCAGCTTAGACAGGGACTATGGCTACACCTTC.

The V call is TRBV5-1, the J call TRBJ2-1, with 10 bases fitting TRBD2. CDR3 size: 22 residues. CDR1 is SGHRS and CDR2 is YFSETQ in the germline V gene. V dropped 3 bases and J dropped 0; count of bases not matched to a gene: 21. As DNA, the CDR3 is TGCGCCAGCAGCTCAAACCCAGAACTTAGCGGGAGGTACTTAAGCTCCTACAATGAGCAGTTCTTC. This encodes CASSSNPELSGRYLSSYNEQFF.

About this clone itself: The identical CDR3 is also encoded by other nucleotide sequences in the sample. The V call is TRBV7-9, the J call TRBJ1-5; maybe TRBD1 (6 bases). This CDR3 spans 13 amino acids. CDR1 is SEHNR, CDR2 FQNEAQ, per germline (reference sequence). The germline V and J ends were trimmed by 0 bases and 7 bases, with 7 bases remaining between them. The CDR3 nucleotides are TGTGCCAGCAGCTTAGCAGGGGGACAGCCCCAGCATTTT. Translated, it gives CASSLAGGQPQHF.

This chain joins TRBV5-4 and TRBJ2-1; possible D gene TRBD2, 5 bases. The germline gives CDR1 SGHNT, CDR2 YYREEE (reference sequence). The CDR3 length is 15 residues. Trimming pared 0 bases from V and 10 bases from J, leaving 17 bases between. CDR3 in DNA: TGTGCCAGCAGCTTGGATGTGAGGGAGCCCCGAGAGCAGTTCTTC. Residues: CASSLDVREPREQFF.

V and J are TRBV6-8 and TRBJ2-1; 9 bases agree with TRBD2. This CDR3 has 15 residues. J lost 6 bases, V lost 4 bases, and 7 bases had no gene match. Germline V gene sequence: CDR1 MNHGY, CDR2 SAAAGT. The CDR3 region has the DNA TGTGCCAGCAGTTTCCCGGGACTAGCCGCCAATGAGCAGTTCTTC. Protein sequence: CASSFPGLAANEQFF.

This chain connects TRBV7-9 to TRBJ1-5; D possibly corresponds to TRBD1 (5 bases). The V end lost 5 bases, the J end lost 4 bases, and 9 bases lay between the germline ends. Germline CDR1 is SEHNR and CDR2 is FQNEAQ (reference sequence). The CDR3 has 13 residues. The CDR3, as DNA: TGTGCCAGCAGCGCGGAGGGGAATCAGCCCCAGCATTTT. This sequence encodes CASSAEGNQPQHF.

V and J are TRBV7-9 and TRBJ2-3; 11 positions match TRBD2. Germline-derived CDR1 and CDR2 are SEHNR and FQNEAQ (reference sequence). J was trimmed by 0 bases and V by 4 bases; bases with no gene match: 12. This CDR3 region has 19 residues. The CDR3 nucleotides read TGTGCCAGCAGCTGGGGGGGCCTAGCGGGAGGCCCTAGCACAGATACGCAGTATTTT. Translated: CASSWGGLAGGPSTDTQYF.